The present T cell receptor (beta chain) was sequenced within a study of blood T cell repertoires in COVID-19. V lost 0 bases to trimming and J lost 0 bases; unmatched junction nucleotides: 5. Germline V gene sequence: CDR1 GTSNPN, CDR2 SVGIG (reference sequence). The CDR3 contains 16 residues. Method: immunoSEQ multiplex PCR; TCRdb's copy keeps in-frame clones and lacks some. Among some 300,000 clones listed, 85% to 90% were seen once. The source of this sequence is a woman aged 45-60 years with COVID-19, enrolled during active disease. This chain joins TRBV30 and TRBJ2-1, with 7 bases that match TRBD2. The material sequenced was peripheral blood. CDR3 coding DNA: TGTGCCTGGAGTGTCCGTCGCGGGAGCTCCTACAATGAGCAGTTCTTC. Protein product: CAWSVRRGSSYNEQFF.